This record concerns one TCR beta chain sequence. Its antigen is as yet unknown. Naive-designated CD8 cells lacked CD45RO, were positively enriched for CCR7, and omitted terminally differentiated effector memory CD45RA+ cells. These data belong to a study of shared clonotypes between healthy human individuals. Sequencing used immunoSEQ multiplex PCR; TCRdb keeps in-frame clones, though not all of them. This table has 560,000 or so clones, roughly 95% appearing once. CDR3 size: 15 residues. Germline V gene data show CDR1 as MDHEN and CDR2 as SYDVKM. V lost 4 bases, J lost 2 bases, and 15 bases lay in between. Study-wide results and limits: With a handful of donors compared, approximately 5.5% of naive CD4 clonotypes were shared.

This sequence joins TRBV28 and TRBJ2-7; D is unresolved. Sequencing input: naive CD8+ T cells sorted from blood. The origin of this receptor is a woman between 25 and 40 years old in good health. The CDR3 bases are TGTGCCAGCAGTTCTACTCCCCGTTGGCCCTACGAGCAGTACTTC. Translated: CASSSTPRWPYEQYF.